Following are 22 T cell receptor beta chains from one sample sequenced in a study of human T cells and chemical hapten exposure. Unfractionated whole blood served as the source for total RNA extraction. From the 5' RACE reads, TCRdb called clonotypes with MiXCR, one entry per CDR3 protein. This sample has approximately 81,000 distinct CDR3 sequences, with approximately 8% found just once. These receptors were taken from a male donor in good health.

This clonotype occurred a few times. The chain employs TRBV20-1 and TRBJ2-1, with TRBD2 identical over 11 bases. V gave up 0 bases and J gave up 0 bases; unmatched junction bases: 10. Germline V lookup: CDR1 DFQATT, CDR2 SNEGSKA (reference sequence). This CDR3 spans 19 amino acids. CDR3 DNA sequence: TGCAGTGCTAGAGATCTGGCTAGCGGGGGGCCACCCTCCTACAATGAGCAGTTCTTC. Protein sequence: CSARDLASGGPPSYNEQFF.

This clonotype was found a few times. The J gene is TRBJ2-7, the V gene TRBV7-8, with 12 bases matching TRBD2. This CDR3 has 16 amino acids. With V trimmed by 3 bases and J by 2 bases, 5 bases remained unmatched. Germline V gives CDR1 SGHVS, CDR2 FQNEAQ. CDR3 sequence (DNA): TGTGCCAGCAGCTTGGAGGGACTAGCGGGTGCCTACGAGCAGTACTTC. Translation: CASSLEGLAGAYEQYF.

This clonotype came up many times. The chain employs TRBV14 and TRBJ2-1, with D perhaps TRBD1 (6 bases). V gave up 1 base and J gave up 0 bases, with 10 bases separating them. The CDR3 is 16 residues long. Germline V gives CDR1 SGHDN, CDR2 FVKESK. CDR3 DNA: TGTGCCAGCAGCCAAGTCGGACAGAGCTCCTACAATGAGCAGTTCTTC. Residues: CASSQVGQSSYNEQFF.

This clonotype was seen at least ten times. CDR3 nucleotide sequence: TGTGCCAGCAGCTTCCATCCTAGCGGACCCTCGAGGAATGAGCAGTTCTTC. Translation gives CASSFHPSGPSRNEQFF. The V and J genes are TRBV7-3 and TRBJ2-1, with 7 positions matching TRBD2. Germline assignment: CDR1 SGHTA and CDR2 FQGTGA. V was clipped by 3 bases and J by 7 bases; unmatched bases: 15. The CDR3 has 17 residues.

In its sample, this clonotype was seen a few times. The chain links TRBV18 to TRBJ2-2; 8 positions agree with TRBD1. The CDR3 contains 16 residues. CDR1 is KGHSH and CDR2 is LQKENI in the germline V gene. V was clipped by 6 bases and J by 1 base; unmatched bases: 7. CDR3 protein: CASSPRTGKNTGELFF. The CDR3 region has the DNA TGTGCCAGCTCGCCTAGGACAGGGAAGAACACCGGGGAGCTGTTTTTT.

This clonotype showed up many times. The rearrangement uses TRBV2 and TRBJ2-7, with D uncertain. The CDR3 length is 15 residues. Looked up from germline, CDR1 is SNHLY and CDR2 is FYNNEI. The ends were cut back, 5 bases at V and 1 base at J, with 15 bases in the middle. CDR3 coding DNA: TGTGCCAGCAGTCTACGAAGCCAATTATCCTACGAGCAGTACTTC. Its protein is CASSLRSQLSYEQYF.

At least ten counts were recorded for this clonotype. The CDR3: CATLHGGVQETQYF. DNA of the CDR3: TGTGCCACCCTCCATGGGGGGGTCCAAGAGACCCAGTACTTC. The J gene is TRBJ2-5, the V gene TRBV2, with 7 bases that match TRBD2. The V segment lost 10 bases and the J segment 1 base; nucleotides outside the gene matches: 9. Germline CDR1 reads SNHLY; CDR2 reads FYNNEI. The CDR3 extends over 14 amino acids. Combining the CDR3 with reference TRBV2 and TRBJ2-5 gives the whole variable domain EPEVTQTPSHQVTQMGQEVILRCVPISNHLYFYWYRQILGQKVEFLVSFYNNEISEKSEIFDDQFSVERPDGSNFTLKIRSTKLEDSAMYFCATLHGGVQETQYFGPGTRLLVL.

This clonotype was picked up many times. This CDR3 is CASTRAGLTYNSPLHF. The CDR3 nucleotides read TGTGCCAGCACTCGAGCAGGGTTAACCTATAATTCACCCCTCCACTTT. V gene TRBV6-1 combines with J gene TRBJ1-6; maybe TRBD1 (5 bases). From germline, CDR1 is MNHNS and CDR2 SASEGT. The CDR3 is 16 residues long. Trimming removed 7 bases at V and 2 bases at J, with 15 bases between.

This clonotype showed up many times. This sequence joins TRBV6-6 and TRBJ1-1; a possible D gene is TRBD1 (6 bases). Deletions cut 5 bases from V and 0 bases from J, with 7 bases between. CDR1 is MNHNY, CDR2 SVGAGI, per germline (reference sequence). CDR3 length: 13 amino acids. The CDR3 region is CASSRTVNTEAFF. The CDR3 nucleotides read TGTGCCAGCAGTCGGACAGTGAACACTGAAGCTTTCTTT.

This clonotype was found a few times. V gene TRBV20-1 combines with J gene TRBJ2-3; TRBD2 matches 12 bases. With 0 bases clipped from V and 4 bases from J, the junction kept 5 bases outside the gene matches. Germline V gene data show CDR1 as DFQATT and CDR2 as SNEGSKA (reference sequence). The CDR3 has 16 residues. The CDR3 bases are TGCAGTGCTAGAGATCCGACTAGCGGGAGTTCAGATACGCAGTATTTT. It codes for CSARDPTSGSSDTQYF.

This clonotype was counted between two and nine times. The chain employs TRBV29-1 and TRBJ2-7; 8 nucleotides agree with TRBD1. The CDR3 consists of 13 residues. J was trimmed by 2 bases and V by 4 bases; bases with no gene match: 4. Germline lookup yields CDR1 SQVTM and CDR2 ANQGSEA. The DNA for the CDR3 is TGCAGCGTTGCGCCAGGGGGCCCCTACGAGCAGTACTTC. Its translation is CSVAPGGPYEQYF.

This clonotype has a handful of counts. The rearrangement joins TRBV10-3 to TRBJ1-5; 9 nucleotides align to TRBD1. Germline CDR1 reads ENHRY; CDR2 reads SYGVKD. CDR3 length equals 14 residues. Trimming at V came to 6 bases and at J to 4 bases, leaving 4 bases not matched to a gene. CDR3 nucleotides: TGTGCCATCAGCCGGGACAGGGAGAATCAGCCCCAGCATTTT. Amino acids: CAISRDRENQPQHF.

This clonotype was seen at least ten times. J is TRBJ1-1 and V is TRBV7-9; 7 nucleotides match TRBD1. CDR3 length equals 15 residues. Germline V lookup: CDR1 SEHNR, CDR2 FQNEAQ (reference sequence). Germline trimming cut 0 bases from V and 5 bases from J; bases unmatched to any gene: 6. The CDR3 loop reads CASSLAGGGRTEAFF. In DNA, the CDR3 is TGTGCCAGCAGCTTAGCAGGGGGCGGGAGGACTGAAGCTTTCTTT.

This clonotype was found a few times. The V gene is TRBV11-2, the J gene TRBJ1-1; 7 bases align to TRBD1. Germline CDR1 reads SGHAT; CDR2 reads FQNNGV. Trimming cost V 4 bases and J 0 bases; bases outside gene matches: 17. The CDR3 extends over 19 amino acids. CDR3 sequence (DNA): TGTGCCAGCAGCTCCCGGACCGTGACAGGGAATTTACTGAACACTGAAGCTTTCTTT. Its translation is CASSSRTVTGNLLNTEAFF.

This chain connects TRBV12-3 or TRBV12-4 to TRBJ1-1, with 8 bases fitting TRBD1. The CDR3 spans 15 residues. The V segment lost 8 bases and the J segment 0 bases; nucleotides outside the gene matches: 8. Here the CDR3 reads CASYSRQGMNTEAFF. For the CDR3, the DNA is TGTGCCAGCTACTCCCGACAGGGGATGAACACTGAAGCTTTCTTT.

This clonotype came up many times. CDR3 region: CASSYNFRFGSLNEQFF. The CDR3, as DNA: TGTGCCAGCAGTTACAATTTTAGGTTTGGGAGCCTCAATGAGCAGTTCTTC. The rearrangement joins TRBV6-2 or TRBV6-3 to TRBJ2-1; tentatively, D is TRBD2 (5 bases). This CDR3 has 17 residues. Germline values: CDR1 MNHEY, CDR2 SVGEGT. The V end was cut by 2 bases, the J end by 6 bases, with 20 bases between.

This clonotype has a count of ten or more. The chain couples TRBV20-1 to TRBJ2-7; D possibly uses TRBD1 or TRBD2 (5 bases each). Trimming shortened V by 4 bases and J by 3 bases, and 16 bases separated the two germline ends. Germline-derived CDR1 and CDR2 are DFQATT and SNEGSKA (reference sequence). There are 14 residues in the CDR3. This CDR3 reads CSATVGTANYEQYF. The CDR3 DNA reads TGCAGTGCTACGGTAGGGACGGCTAACTACGAGCAGTACTTC.

The rearrangement links TRBV20-1 to TRBJ1-2; 9 bases align to TRBD1. V lost 6 bases, J lost 6 bases, and 11 bases stayed unmatched. CDR3 length: 14 amino acids. Germline V gene sequence: CDR1 DFQATT, CDR2 SNEGSKA (reference sequence). The CDR3, as DNA: TGCAGTGCCCGTCCCGGGACAGGGTGGAATGGCTACACCTTC. It encodes CSARPGTGWNGYTF.

There are a few counts of this clonotype. The chain links TRBV6-1 to TRBJ2-7, with 10 bases identical to TRBD1. V lost 10 bases, J lost 2 bases, and 8 bases stayed unmatched. The CDR3 loop spans 14 amino acids. Germline V lookup: CDR1 MNHNS, CDR2 SASEGT. In nucleotides, the CDR3 is TGTGCCACCGGACAGGGGGTATACCCCTACGAGCAGTACTTC. Protein product: CATGQGVYPYEQYF.

This clonotype was observed a few times. The chain recombines TRBV4-2 with TRBJ2-3, with 10 bases identical to TRBD2. From germline, CDR1 is LGHNA and CDR2 YNFKEQ. V lost 0 bases, J lost 4 bases, and 4 bases stayed unmatched. The CDR3 extends over 16 amino acids. The CDR3 nucleotides read TGTGCCAGCAGCCAAGAATTAGCGGGAGGTGCAGATACGCAGTATTTT. It codes for CASSQELAGGADTQYF.

For this clonotype: This sequence may be a read error, since a much larger clone differs from it by one base. The CDR3 loop reads CASSLQTGGNQPQNF. Here the CDR3 DNA reads TGTGCCAGCAGCTTACAGACAGGGGGAAATCAGCCCCAGAATTTT. The chain combines TRBV7-6 with TRBJ1-5; 9 bases match TRBD1. CDR3 length equals 15 residues. Germline CDR1 is SGHVS and CDR2 is FNYEAQ.

The genes are TRBV2 and TRBJ1-5, with 9 bases that match TRBD1. V was clipped by 1 base and J by 7 bases; unmatched bases: 8. The CDR3 length is 16 residues. From germline, CDR1 is SNHLY and CDR2 FYNNEI. CDR3 protein: CASSEGDRGNRQPQHF. CDR3 nucleotide sequence: TGTGCCAGCAGTGAAGGTGACAGGGGGAACAGACAGCCCCAGCATTTT.